This T cell receptor beta chain was sequenced during a study of T cell responses to AZD1222 COVID-19 vaccine. Comments on this clone: Antigen specificity is unknown.

Broader study findings: Donors skewed white British and female; clonal diversity was possibly underestimated. When two AZD1222 doses had been given, Spike-specific TCR breadth and depth rose.

This table comes from immunoSEQ multiplex PCR, and its TCRdb copy is limited to in-frame clones, with some not included. The sample comprises more than 5,000 clones, approximately 87% of which are singletons, and 15% rests with the top ten. The CDR3 is 16 amino acids. The V end lost 6 bases, the J end lost 3 bases, and 18 bases lay between the germline ends. Germline V CDR1 and CDR2: MNHEY, SVGEGT. The sample in question was peripheral blood, obtained 28 days after the second AZD1222 dose. The clonotype originates from an adult who received the AZD1222 COVID-19 vaccine. The chain has TRBV6-2 or TRBV6-3 and TRBJ1-5; no definite D call. CDR3: CASSLVIGQPNQPQHF. In DNA form, the CDR3 reads TGTGCCAGCAGCCTCGTCATAGGGCAGCCCAATCAGCCCCAGCATTTT.